The 32 T cell receptor beta chains below come from one sample, sequenced in a study of CD8 T cells in ankylosing spondylitis. Study-level points and caveats: Roughly eight highly homologous variants formed a TCR beta motif that appeared characteristic of ankylosing spondylitis blood.

These receptors lack a known antigen. TCRdb redid the calling of the 5' RACE reads with MiXCR, one entry per CDR3 protein. The data show 700,000 or so distinct CDR3 sequences, around 20% seen once. Input material: blood, either unsorted or a sorted T cell fraction (not recorded which). Receptor source: a male donor with ankylosing spondylitis.

This chain uses TRBV7-9 with TRBJ1-1, with a weak D call TRBD1 (5 bases). Per germline, CDR1 SEHNR and CDR2 FQNEAQ (reference sequence). CDR3 length equals 13 residues. Trimming pared 8 bases from V and 3 bases from J, leaving 13 bases between. CDR3 region: CASSRDSDTEAFF. CDR3 in DNA: TGTGCCAGCTCTCGGGACTCGGACACTGAAGCTTTCTTT.

This clonotype showed up just a few times. The rearrangement uses TRBV12-3 or TRBV12-4 and TRBJ2-1, with D perhaps matching TRBD1 (6 bases). V dropped 6 bases and J dropped 6 bases, with 15 bases sitting between them. This CDR3 spans 14 amino acids. DNA for the CDR3: TGTGCCAGCAGACTCAGGGGTCCAATCAATGAGCAGTTCTTC. It is translated as CASRLRGPINEQFF.

This sequence joins TRBV10-3 and TRBJ2-5; 12 bases line up with TRBD2. The CDR3 consists of 13 residues. Germline CDR1 is ENHRY and CDR2 is SYGVKD. The V gene end was trimmed by 8 bases and the J gene end by 5 bases; junction bases not matched to a gene: 3. The CDR3 is CAIGLAGGETQYF. In DNA, the CDR3 is TGTGCCATCGGGCTAGCGGGAGGGGAGACCCAGTACTTC.

This clonotype was counted between two and nine times. This chain links TRBV7-4 with TRBJ2-7, with 9 bases that match TRBD2. The CDR3 length is 17 residues. V lost 7 bases, J lost 1 base, and 14 bases stayed unmatched. The germline V gene encodes CDR1 SGHVT and CDR2 SQSDAQ. The DNA for the CDR3 is TGTGCCAGCACCAAGACCTATAGCGGGGGAATTTCCTACGAGCAGTACTTC. It translates to CASTKTYSGGISYEQYF.

A few counts support this clonotype. The rearrangement uses TRBV30 and TRBJ2-5, with 10 nucleotides matching TRBD2. This CDR3 region has 13 residues. Trimming took 4 bases from V and 5 from J; bases not matched to a gene: 4. The V gene's germline CDR1 is GTSNPN and CDR2 SVGIG (reference sequence). The CDR3 sequence: CAWTSGSSETQYF. In nucleotides, the CDR3 is TGTGCCTGGACTAGCGGGAGTTCGGAGACCCAGTACTTC.

This clonotype was counted ten times or more. The rearrangement links TRBV6-2 or TRBV6-3 to TRBJ2-7, with D perhaps matching TRBD2 (6 bases). This CDR3 is 13 amino acids long. Per germline, CDR1 MNHEY and CDR2 SVGEGT. V lost 6 bases, J lost 4 bases, and 13 bases lay in between. This CDR3 is CASRLAGGYEQYF. The CDR3 region has the DNA TGTGCCAGCAGACTAGCTGGCGGGTACGAGCAGTACTTC.

The sample holds a few counts of this clonotype. The DNA for the CDR3 is TGTGCCAGCAGTTTAAGGGCAGGGGGCAGGAGATCTGAAGCTTTCTTT. Translated, it gives CASSLRAGGRRSEAFF. V and J are TRBV12-3 or TRBV12-4 and TRBJ1-1; the match to TRBD1 covers 8 bases. J lost 6 bases, V lost 2 bases, and 11 bases had no gene match. The CDR3 is made up of 16 amino acids.

V is TRBV5-1 and J is TRBJ2-7; the match to TRBD1 covers 8 bases. The junction had 6 bases not matched to a gene; V was cut back by 3 bases and J by 1 base. Germline values: CDR1 SGHRS, CDR2 YFSETQ. The length of the CDR3 is 15 residues. The chain's CDR3 is CASSSDRVGSYEQYF. CDR3 nucleotide sequence: TGCGCCAGCAGCTCGGACAGGGTGGGGTCCTACGAGCAGTACTTC. Full variable domain (outside the CDR3, taken from reference TRBV5-1 and TRBJ2-7): KAGVTQTPRYLIKTRGQQVTLSCSPISGHRSVSWYQQTPGQGLQFLFEYFSETQRNKGNFPGRFSGRQFSNSRSEMNVSTLELGDSALYLCASSSDRVGSYEQYFGPGTRLTVT.

This clonotype has more than one count but fewer than ten. This chain connects TRBV7-3 to TRBJ1-1; tentative D call: TRBD1 (6 bases). Looked up from germline, CDR1 is SGHTA and CDR2 is FQGTGA. With 5 bases removed from V and 1 base from J, the gap between germline ends came to 14 bases. This CDR3 is 15 amino acids long. CDR3 nucleotides: TGTGCCAGCAGCAAAAATTCAGGGGCGAACACTGAAGCTTTCTTT. It specifies CASSKNSGANTEAFF. The whole variable domain, remainder taken from reference TRBV7-3 and TRBJ1-1, is GAGVSQTPSNKVTEKGKYVELRCDPISGHTALYWYRQSLGQGPEFLIYFQGTGAADDSGLPNDRFFAVRPEGSVSTLKIQRTERGDSAVYLCASSKNSGANTEAFFGQGTRLTVV.

This chain uses TRBV5-1 with TRBJ2-2, with 8 bases that match TRBD1. CDR1 and CDR2 from the germline V gene are SGHRS and YFSETQ. This CDR3 region has 15 residues. The V and J ends lost 6 bases and 2 bases, in that order; junction bases with no gene match: 6. The CDR3 sequence: CASTWTGLNTGELFF. The CDR3 bases are TGCGCCAGCACCTGGACAGGGCTTAACACCGGGGAGCTGTTTTTT.

Ten or more counts support this clonotype. The CDR3 DNA sequence: TGCGCCAGCAGCTTGGAGGGAAGCACTGAAGCTTTCTTT. This sequence encodes CASSLEGSTEAFF. This chain connects TRBV5-1 to TRBJ1-1; the D is unclear. The germline gives CDR1 SGHRS, CDR2 YFSETQ. CDR3 size: 13 residues. The V and J ends lost 0 bases and 4 bases respectively, with 7 bases between them.

The genes are TRBV20-1 and TRBJ2-7; no firm D call. Looked up from germline, CDR1 is DFQATT and CDR2 is SNEGSKA (reference sequence). V was pared by 3 bases and J by 6 bases, with 18 bases between. The CDR3 runs to 14 residues. CDR3 in DNA: TGCAGTGCTAGGGGCGGCCTAGAGGCTTCCGAGCAGTACTTC. Amino acid sequence: CSARGGLEASEQYF.

This clonotype was found a few times. The CDR3 coding sequence is TGTGCCAGCAGCTTCGGACGGGGCCCGCTTGAGCAGTTCTTC. Encoded protein: CASSFGRGPLEQFF. The gene calls are TRBV7-9 and TRBJ2-1; tentatively, D is TRBD1 or TRBD2 (5 bases each). CDR3 size: 14 residues. Between the trimmed V and J ends, which lost 3 bases and 9 bases, there was a span of 15 bases. Germline V gene lookup returns CDR1 SEHNR and CDR2 FQNEAQ (reference sequence).

This clonotype appeared a few times. This chain links TRBV7-9 with TRBJ1-1, with a possible D match to TRBD1 (5 bases). Trimming took 4 bases from V and 1 from J, leaving 13 bases between them. Germline V gives CDR1 SEHNR, CDR2 FQNEAQ (reference sequence). The CDR3 consists of 15 residues. CDR3 residues: CASSSPGDANTEAFF. Here the CDR3 DNA reads TGTGCCAGCAGCTCCCCGGGGGATGCGAACACTGAAGCTTTCTTT.

The chain has TRBV14 and TRBJ1-1; the match to TRBD1 covers 7 bases. In germline, CDR1 is SGHDN, CDR2 FVKESK. Trimming at V came to 0 bases and at J to 1 base, leaving 2 bases not matched to a gene. The CDR3 runs to 15 residues. The CDR3 loop is CASSQEQGWNTEAFF. The CDR3 region has the DNA TGTGCCAGCAGCCAAGAACAGGGGTGGAACACTGAAGCTTTCTTT.

CDR3 residues: CSVAAYNEQFF. CDR3 in DNA: TGCAGCGTTGCGGCCTACAATGAGCAGTTCTTC. V gene TRBV29-1 combines with J gene TRBJ2-1; no definite D call. Trimming left V 4 bases short and J 2 bases short, with 3 bases between. The CDR3 is 11 amino acids. The germline gives CDR1 SQVTM, CDR2 ANQGSEA.

The table lists this clonotype with a few counts. This chain connects TRBV3-1 to TRBJ2-3; D perhaps matches TRBD1 (6 bases). This CDR3 has 15 residues. Deletions cut 0 bases from V and 2 bases from J, with 9 bases between. Looked up from germline, CDR1 is LGHDT and CDR2 is YNNKEL (reference sequence). The CDR3 reads CASSQEGGYTDTQYF. CDR3 nucleotide sequence: TGTGCCAGCAGCCAAGAAGGGGGTTACACAGATACGCAGTATTTT.

This clonotype was picked up a small number of times. The chain uses TRBV6-5 and TRBJ2-7; the match to TRBD1 covers 7 bases. This CDR3 has 15 amino acids. Per germline, CDR1 MNHEY and CDR2 SVGAGI. V lost 0 bases, J lost 3 bases, and 5 bases stayed unmatched. The CDR3 DNA sequence: TGTGCCAGCAGTTACTCTGAGGGGGCAGGCTACGAGCAGTACTTC. Translation: CASSYSEGAGYEQYF.

The V and J genes are TRBV5-1 and TRBJ2-7, with 7 positions matching TRBD1. Germline loops: CDR1 SGHRS, CDR2 YFSETQ. V lost 6 bases, J lost 0 bases, and 6 bases stayed unmatched. CDR3 length: 14 residues. CDR3 in DNA: TGCGCCAGCAAAGATGGACAGGTCTCCTACGAGCAGTACTTC. This gives the protein CASKDGQVSYEQYF.

The V and J genes are TRBV7-2 and TRBJ2-7, with a weak D call TRBD2 (6 bases). V dropped 1 base and J dropped 3 bases, with 13 bases sitting between them. Germline-derived CDR1 and CDR2 are SGHTA and FQGNSA. The CDR3 totals 15 residues. CDR3 coding DNA: TGTGCCAGCAGCTTAGATGCCTCAGCGGGCTACGAGCAGTACTTC. This encodes CASSLDASAGYEQYF.

For the CDR3, the DNA is TGTGCCAGCAGCCCCACAGAGGCGAGCGGCTACACCTTC. Protein product: CASSPTEASGYTF. This sequence joins TRBV12-3 or TRBV12-4 and TRBJ1-2; no clear D gene. This CDR3 comprises 13 residues. V was trimmed by 6 bases and J by 8 bases, leaving 16 bases between them.

This rearrangement joins TRBV6-1 to TRBJ2-2; maybe TRBD2 (5 bases). The CDR3 has 15 residues. Germline CDR1 is MNHNS and CDR2 is SASEGT. V lost 6 bases, J lost 0 bases, and 11 bases lay in between. The DNA for the CDR3 is TGTGCCAGCAGGAGGGCGGGTGCGAACACCGGGGAGCTGTTTTTT. This codes for CASRRAGANTGELFF.

The chain employs TRBV12-3 or TRBV12-4 and TRBJ1-2, with D unresolved. There are 16 residues in the CDR3. Trimming shortened V by 2 bases and J by 5 bases, and 18 bases separated the two germline ends. DNA for the CDR3: TGTGCCAGCAGTTTAATCGGGTCGGACCGCAAGTATGGCTACACCTTC. This sequence encodes CASSLIGSDRKYGYTF.

V is TRBV15 and J is TRBJ2-6; 8 positions agree with TRBD1. The CDR3 is 18 residues long. Germline V CDR1 and CDR2: LNHNV, YYDKDF (reference sequence). V lost 0 bases, J lost 0 bases, and 4 bases stayed unmatched. CDR3 DNA: TGTGCCACCAGCAGAGATAGGGACAGGATCTCTGGGGCCAACGTCCTGACTTTC. The encoded protein is CATSRDRDRISGANVLTF.

This clonotype was observed a handful of times. This chain uses TRBV20-1 with TRBJ1-2; D gene unclear. The CDR3 is made up of 10 amino acids. Germline V CDR1 and CDR2: DFQATT, SNEGSKA (reference sequence). V shed 0 bases and J shed 6 bases, with 2 bases lying between them. The DNA for the CDR3 is TGCAGTGCTAGAGAAGATGGCTACACCTTC. It codes for CSAREDGYTF.

V usage is TRBV27 and J usage is TRBJ1-2, with TRBD1 matching 8 bases. V trimming: 6 bases; J trimming: 8 bases; junction bases outside the gene matches: 8. The V gene's germline CDR1 is MNHEY and CDR2 SMNVEV (reference sequence). The CDR3 is 13 residues long. This CDR3 is CASRKTGDAGYTF. CDR3 DNA sequence: TGTGCCAGCAGGAAGACAGGGGACGCAGGCTACACCTTC.

The chain employs TRBV7-2 and TRBJ2-5, with TRBD2 identical over 8 bases. The germline V gene encodes CDR1 SGHTA and CDR2 FQGNSA. This CDR3 spans 16 amino acids. The V gene end was trimmed by 5 bases and the J gene end by 0 bases; junction bases not matched to a gene: 8. The DNA for the CDR3 is TGTGCCAGCAGCCAAGAGGCTAGCGGGTACCAAGAGACCCAGTACTTC. This sequence encodes CASSQEASGYQETQYF.

This clonotype was observed a few times. The chain is built from TRBV4-2 and TRBJ2-7; either TRBD1 or TRBD2 may supply D (6 bases each). The V end was cut by 0 bases, the J end by 0 bases, with 9 bases between. Germline V gives CDR1 LGHNA, CDR2 YNFKEQ. The CDR3 extends over 15 amino acids. Written as DNA, the CDR3 is TGTGCCAGCAGCCAAGAGGGGGGCGTCTCCTACGAGCAGTACTTC. Translation: CASSQEGGVSYEQYF.

Only a few counts were recorded for this clonotype. This chain links TRBV29-1 with TRBJ1-3; D unclear. The CDR3 consists of 13 residues. V lost 7 bases to trimming and J lost 4 bases, with 14 bases between them. Germline CDR1 reads SQVTM; CDR2 reads ANQGSEA. CDR3: CSARMSGGNTIYF. CDR3 bases: TGCAGCGCGAGAATGTCGGGCGGAAACACCATATATTTT.

This clonotype was picked up many times. The CDR3 is CAISPPGGVLHF. Here the CDR3 DNA reads TGTGCCATCAGCCCCCCGGGCGGGGTACTCCACTTT. The chain carries TRBV10-3 and TRBJ1-6; no reliable D call. The ends were cut back, 6 bases at V and 16 bases at J, with 16 bases in the middle. CDR1 and CDR2 (germline): ENHRY, SYGVKD. The CDR3 spans 12 residues.

V is TRBV30 and J is TRBJ1-1; D gene unclear. The CDR3 totals 11 residues. Looked up from germline, CDR1 is GTSNPN and CDR2 is SVGIG (reference sequence). V was trimmed by 6 bases and J by 6 bases, leaving 11 bases between them. In DNA form, the CDR3 reads TGTGCCTGTGACATCGACGCTGAAGCTTTCTTT. The encoded protein is CACDIDAEAFF.

V and J are TRBV18 and TRBJ2-2; 10 positions match TRBD2. From germline, CDR1 is KGHSH and CDR2 LQKENI. V dropped 6 bases and J dropped 5; count of bases not matched to a gene: 12. The CDR3 spans 17 residues. CDR3 loop: CASSRAAGTSATGELFF. The CDR3 nucleotides are TGTGCCAGCTCGCGCGCAGCCGGGACTAGCGCAACCGGGGAGCTGTTTTTT.